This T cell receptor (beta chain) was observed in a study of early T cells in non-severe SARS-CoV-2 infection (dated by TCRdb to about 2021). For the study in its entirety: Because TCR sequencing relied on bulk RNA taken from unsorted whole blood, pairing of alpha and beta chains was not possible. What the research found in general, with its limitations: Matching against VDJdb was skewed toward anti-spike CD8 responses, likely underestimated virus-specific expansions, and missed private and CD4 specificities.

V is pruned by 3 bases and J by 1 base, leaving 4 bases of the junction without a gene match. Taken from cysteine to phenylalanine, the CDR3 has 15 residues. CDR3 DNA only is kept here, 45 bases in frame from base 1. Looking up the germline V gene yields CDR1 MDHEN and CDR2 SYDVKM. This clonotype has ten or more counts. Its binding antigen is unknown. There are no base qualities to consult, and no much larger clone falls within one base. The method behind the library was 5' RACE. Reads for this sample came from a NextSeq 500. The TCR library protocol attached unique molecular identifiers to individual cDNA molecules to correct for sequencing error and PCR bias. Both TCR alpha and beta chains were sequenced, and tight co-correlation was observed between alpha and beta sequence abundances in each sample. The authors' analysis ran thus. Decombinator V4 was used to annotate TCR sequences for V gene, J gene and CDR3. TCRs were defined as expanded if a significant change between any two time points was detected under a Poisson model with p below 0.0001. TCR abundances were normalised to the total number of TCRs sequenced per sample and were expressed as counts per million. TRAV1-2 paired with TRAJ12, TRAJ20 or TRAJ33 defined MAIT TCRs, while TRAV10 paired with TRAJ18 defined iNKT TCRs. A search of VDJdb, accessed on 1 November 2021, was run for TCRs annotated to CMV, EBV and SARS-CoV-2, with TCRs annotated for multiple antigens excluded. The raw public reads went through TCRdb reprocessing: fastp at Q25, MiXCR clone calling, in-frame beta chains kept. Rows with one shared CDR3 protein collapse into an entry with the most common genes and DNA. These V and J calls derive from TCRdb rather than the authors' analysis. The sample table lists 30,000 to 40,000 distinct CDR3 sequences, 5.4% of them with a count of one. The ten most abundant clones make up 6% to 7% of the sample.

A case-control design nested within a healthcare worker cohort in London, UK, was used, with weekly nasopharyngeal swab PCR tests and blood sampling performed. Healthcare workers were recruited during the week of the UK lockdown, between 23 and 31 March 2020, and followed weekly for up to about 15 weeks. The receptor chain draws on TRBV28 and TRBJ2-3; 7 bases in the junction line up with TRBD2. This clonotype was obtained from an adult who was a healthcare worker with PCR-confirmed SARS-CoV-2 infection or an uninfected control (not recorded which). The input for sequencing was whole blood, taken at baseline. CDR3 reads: CASSFLLAGTDTQYF. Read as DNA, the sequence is TGTGCCAGCAGTTTCCTCCTAGCGGGCACAGATACGCAGTATTTT.